The 6 T cell receptor beta chains below were found in one sample sequenced in a study of cytomegalovirus exposure and HLA in healthy donors. Amplification used 60 Vbeta primers and 13 Jbeta primers. Profiling relied on immunoSEQ multiplex PCR, and the TCRdb table lists in-frame clones only, not all of them. Here the sample table reports about 120,000 clones. Material for sequencing was PBMCs. The receptors here all came from a man aged 25-45 years in good health and CMV-seronegative.

V gene TRBV5-1 combines with J gene TRBJ1-2, with D perhaps matching TRBD1 (5 bases). The CDR3 spans 13 residues. The germline V and J ends were trimmed by 4 bases and 2 bases, with 9 bases remaining between them. CDR1 is SGHRS, CDR2 YFSETQ, per germline. CDR3: CASSPAGNYGYTF. DNA of the CDR3: TGCGCCAGCAGCCCGGCAGGGAACTATGGCTACACCTTC.

V and J are TRBV27 and TRBJ2-3; 13 bases are a match to TRBD2. Germline-derived CDR1 and CDR2 are MNHEY and SMNVEV (reference sequence). The CDR3 is 17 amino acids. V trimming: 5 bases; J trimming: 4 bases; junction bases outside the gene matches: 9. The CDR3 sequence is CASSAGLAGARSDTQYF. The CDR3 DNA reads TGTGCCAGCAGTGCCGGACTAGCGGGGGCCCGGTCAGATACGCAGTATTTT.

The chain links TRBV27 to TRBJ2-5; the D gene is possibly TRBD1 (6 bases). In germline, CDR1 is MNHEY, CDR2 SMNVEV (reference sequence). CDR3 length equals 14 residues. Deletions cut 3 bases from V and 5 bases from J, with 13 bases between. The CDR3 spells CASSFDRFGETQYF. DNA for the CDR3: TGTGCCAGCAGTTTCGACAGGTTCGGCGAGACCCAGTACTTC.

The V call is TRBV7-2, the J call TRBJ2-3, with 8 bases lining up with TRBD2. The V gene's germline CDR1 is SGHTA and CDR2 FQGNSA. This CDR3 has 14 residues. V lost 5 bases and J lost 9; bases outside the gene matches: 10. The CDR3 loop is CASSPGAGGGTQYF. CDR3 DNA: TGTGCCAGCAGCCCTGGGGCGGGGGGAGGCACGCAGTATTTT.

The rearrangement joins TRBV6-4 to TRBJ2-5; 9 positions agree with TRBD1. Trimming at V came to 1 base and at J to 5 bases, leaving 5 bases not matched to a gene. The CDR3 contains 15 residues. Germline CDR1 is MRHNA and CDR2 is SNTAGT. The CDR3 is CASSDYHRGHETQYF. DNA of the CDR3: TGTGCCAGCAGTGACTATCACAGGGGGCATGAGACCCAGTACTTC.

This rearrangement joins TRBV19 to TRBJ1-5, with 11 bases that match TRBD1. With 4 bases clipped from V and 3 bases from J, the junction kept 11 bases outside the gene matches. CDR1 is LNHDA and CDR2 is SQIVND in the germline V gene (reference sequence). The CDR3 runs 18 residues. In nucleotides, the CDR3 is TGTGCCAGTAGTAGCGGACAGGGGGCGGGGACCCCCAATCAGCCCCAGCATTTT. Translating gives CASSSGQGAGTPNQPQHF.